This record looks at one T cell receptor beta chain sequence and its context. Its cognate antigen is unknown. Genomic DNA acted as the template from which TCR beta VDJ combination and CDR3 sequence profiling were carried out. TCRdb reanalysed the reads using MiXCR and keeps one entry per CDR3 protein. The sample carries under 200,000 distinct CDR3 sequences, 55% to 75% recorded once. CDR1 and CDR2 from the germline V gene are SQVTM and ANQGSEA. The V and J ends lost 3 bases and 7 bases respectively, with 9 bases between them. The CDR3 consists of 11 residues. This record belongs to a study of CD8+CD57+ T cells in acquired aplastic anemia. About the research overall: Mean DNA quantity obtained from sorted CD4+ and CD8+ cells was 3 to 4 ug. CD4+ cell libraries from healthy donors averaged about 10.8 million reads.

General study results and limits: Researchers reported that CD8+ Simpson's diversity was not significantly different in patients versus controls.

Sequences were obtained from sorted CD4+, CD8+, or CD8+CD57+ T cells (not recorded which) from PBMCs. This chain links TRBV29-1 with TRBJ1-1; D gene unclear. The TCR sequence derives from a human donor in good health. This CDR3 reads CSVDGVSEAFF. In DNA, the CDR3 is TGCAGCGTTGATGGCGTTAGTGAAGCTTTCTTT.